A selection of T cell receptor beta chains follows, all from one sample in a study of T cell responses to AZD1222 COVID-19 vaccine. The data were produced by immunoSEQ multiplex PCR, yet TCRdb's version contains in-frame clones alone and is incomplete. The data hold about 110,000 clones, with 80% to 95% observed a single time. The input for sequencing was peripheral blood, taken 28 days after the second AZD1222 dose. All receptors come from an adult who received the AZD1222 COVID-19 vaccine. Each CDR3 is given with its conserved first and last residue. Fields, in order: V gene, clone size, D gene, J gene, CDR3 DNA, CDR3 protein. D genes are given only for firm matches. A row's size may be missing; if present it is once, few, many or a size class.

V gene: TRBV5-1; clone size: once; D gene: .; J gene: TRBJ2-3; CDR3 DNA: TGCGCCAGCAGCGTGGGAGGCCCCACAGATACGCAGTATTTT; CDR3 protein: CASSVGGPTDTQYF
V gene: TRBV4-2; clone size: .; D gene: .; J gene: TRBJ2-1; CDR3 DNA: TGTGCCAGCAGCCAGCTCGTCGGGACCGTAAAACAGTTCTTC; CDR3 protein: CASSQLVGTVKQFF
V gene: TRBV4-1; clone size: .; D gene: .; J gene: TRBJ1-4; CDR3 DNA: TGCGCCAGCAGCCAAGCGGGGGACGGGGGGGCTAATGAAAAACTGTTTTTT; CDR3 protein: CASSQAGDGGANEKLFF
V gene: TRBV19; clone size: .; D gene: .; J gene: TRBJ2-2; CDR3 DNA: TGTGCCAGTAGTATGGTCAGGGAGGTTCCCTTCACCGGGGAGCTGTTTTTT; CDR3 protein: CASSMVREVPFTGELFF
V gene: TRBV3-1/TRBV3-2; clone size: few; D gene: .; J gene: TRBJ2-1; CDR3 DNA: TGTGCCAGCAGCGACCGGGACCTAGGGGGCAATGAGCAGTTCTTC; CDR3 protein: CASSDRDLGGNEQFF
V gene: TRBV4-2; clone size: .; D gene: .; J gene: TRBJ2-1; CDR3 DNA: TGTGCCAGCAGCCATGATGGAGGGGAGGATGAGCAGTTCTTC; CDR3 protein: CASSHDGGEDEQFF
V gene: TRBV10-1; clone size: few; D gene: .; J gene: TRBJ1-3; CDR3 DNA: TGCGCCAGCAGTGATCACGGATCTACCTTTGGCGCTGGAAACACCATATATTTT; CDR3 protein: CASSDHGSTFGAGNTIYF
V gene: TRBV7-9; clone size: .; D gene: .; J gene: TRBJ2-5; CDR3 DNA: TGTGCCAGCAGCTCCAGGGGTTTGAGTGTGGAGACCCAGTACTTC; CDR3 protein: CASSSRGLSVETQYF
V gene: TRBV3-1/TRBV3-2; clone size: .; D gene: .; J gene: TRBJ1-4; CDR3 DNA: TGTGCCAGCAGCATGGGCAGGATTAATGAAAAACTGTTTTTT; CDR3 protein: CASSMGRINEKLFF
V gene: TRBV5-5; clone size: .; D gene: TRBD1; J gene: TRBJ1-2; CDR3 DNA: TGTGCCAGCAGGAAAGAACAGGGGATCTATGGCTACACCTTC; CDR3 protein: CASRKEQGIYGYTF
V gene: TRBV27; clone size: once; D gene: TRBD2; J gene: TRBJ2-7; CDR3 DNA: TGTGCCAGCAGCCCAACCTCGGGACTAGCGGGGCTACCCTACGAGCAGTACTTC; CDR3 protein: CASSPTSGLAGLPYEQYF
V gene: TRBV24-1; clone size: .; D gene: .; J gene: TRBJ1-1; CDR3 DNA: TGTGCCACCACGGGCACTGAAGCTTTCTTT; CDR3 protein: CATTGTEAFF
V gene: TRBV29-1; clone size: .; D gene: TRBD2; J gene: TRBJ2-3; CDR3 DNA: TGCAGCGTTGGGACTAGCGGGGGGGATACGCAGTATTTT; CDR3 protein: CSVGTSGGDTQYF
V gene: TRBV27; clone size: .; D gene: .; J gene: TRBJ1-3; CDR3 DNA: TGTGCCAGCAGTTTCCAGGGGACTACTGGAAACACCATATATTTT; CDR3 protein: CASSFQGTTGNTIYF
V gene: TRBV7-6; clone size: .; D gene: .; J gene: TRBJ2-7; CDR3 DNA: TGTGCCAGCAGCGTTCGAGCGGGCGGCTCCTACGAGCAGTACTTC; CDR3 protein: CASSVRAGGSYEQYF
V gene: TRBV7-9; clone size: .; D gene: .; J gene: TRBJ2-2; CDR3 DNA: TGTGCCAGCAGCTCCCCGAGACGGGGTACACTGAACCCCGGGGAGCTGTTTTTT; CDR3 protein: CASSSPRRGTLNPGELFF
V gene: TRBV7-6; clone size: .; D gene: TRBD2; J gene: TRBJ2-1; CDR3 DNA: TGTGCCAGCAGCTATAGCGGGGGGGCCTTCGGTGAGCAGTTCTTC; CDR3 protein: CASSYSGGAFGEQFF
V gene: TRBV6-5; clone size: few; D gene: TRBD1; J gene: TRBJ2-7; CDR3 DNA: TGTGCCAGCAGTCGGCGGACAGGGGATCCCGAGCAGTACTTC; CDR3 protein: CASSRRTGDPEQYF
V gene: TRBV7-2; clone size: .; D gene: .; J gene: TRBJ1-2; CDR3 DNA: TGTGCCAGCAGCTTAAGGGCAGGGGATGGCTACACCTTC; CDR3 protein: CASSLRAGDGYTF
V gene: TRBV5-5; clone size: .; D gene: TRBD2; J gene: TRBJ2-3; CDR3 DNA: TGTGCCAGCAGCTGGCTAGCGGGGGGCACAGATACGCAGTATTTT; CDR3 protein: CASSWLAGGTDTQYF